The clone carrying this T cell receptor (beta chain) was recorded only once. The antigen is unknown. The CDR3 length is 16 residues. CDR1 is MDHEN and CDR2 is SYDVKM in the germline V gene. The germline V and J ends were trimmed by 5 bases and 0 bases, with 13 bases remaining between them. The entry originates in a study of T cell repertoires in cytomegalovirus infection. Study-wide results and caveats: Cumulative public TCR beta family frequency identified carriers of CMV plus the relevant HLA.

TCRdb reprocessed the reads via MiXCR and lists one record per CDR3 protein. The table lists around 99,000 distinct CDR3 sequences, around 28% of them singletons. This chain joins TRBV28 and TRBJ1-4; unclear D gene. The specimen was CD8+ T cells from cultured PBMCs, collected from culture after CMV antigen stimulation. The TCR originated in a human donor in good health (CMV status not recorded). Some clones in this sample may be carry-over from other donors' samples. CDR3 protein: CASSPPGQSTNEKLFF. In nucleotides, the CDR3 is TGTGCCAGCAGTCCGCCCGGTCAGTCAACTAATGAAAAACTGTTTTTT.